This T cell receptor beta chain was found in a study of cytomegalovirus exposure and HLA in healthy donors. As to this clone: What it binds is not known.

The roughly 120-subject validation cohort, separate from the approximately 670-subject first cohort, included the donors. General study points: A list of 150 or so TCR beta chains associated with cytomegalovirus was given. A later analysis found first-cohort TCR clusters tended to co-occur in the 130 or so validation repertoires.

The repertoire was sequenced with immunoSEQ multiplex PCR; TCRdb's copy has only in-frame clones and lacks some. The sample has about 110,000 clones, around 87% seen once. The material sequenced was PBMCs. This clonotype was sampled from a woman in her 30s in good health and CMV-seropositive.

This CDR3 reads CSAEIRETQYF. In DNA, the CDR3 is TGCAGTGCTGAAATACGGGAGACCCAGTACTTC. The chain has TRBV20-1 and TRBJ2-5; D unclear. The CDR3 length is 11 residues. V dropped 5 bases and J dropped 5 bases, with 9 bases sitting between them. Germline lookup yields CDR1 DFQATT and CDR2 SNEGSKA (reference sequence).